This T cell receptor (beta chain) came from a study of tumor-infiltrating lymphocytes in primary liver carcinoma. In the study overall: Tumors were stage T1-T3 N0M0, about 4 to 11 cm across. Study-wide results and limits: The study found tumor-adjacent and tumor-blood pairs overlapped less than tumor region pairs.

Total RNA (around 0.45 ug) served as template for TCR beta cDNA synthesis primed by a constant-region primer. Three-round nested multiplex PCR performed with slightly modified ARM-PCR produced the TCR beta libraries. Forward primers for TRBV1-TRBV30 and a C-beta reverse primer served the first two PCR rounds, at about 10 cycles each. Each CDR3 protein is one row after TCRdb ran MiXCR on the multiplex PCR reads. The sample carries almost 200,000 distinct CDR3 sequences, less than 75% recorded once. Germline V gene lookup returns CDR1 SGHAT and CDR2 FQNNGV. This CDR3 comprises 14 residues. Trimming took 5 bases from V and 5 from J, leaving 15 bases between them. Regarding this clonotype: Its target is unknown.

The source of the blood RNA was unsorted whole blood, and germline DNA was extracted as well. The authors collected about 3.6 milliliters of peripheral blood before surgery. Source material: peripheral blood. This sequence joins TRBV11-2 and TRBJ2-5; D is uncertain. The receptor comes from a woman aged 55-70 years with primary liver carcinoma and hepatitis B virus infection. CDR3 nucleotides: TGTGCCAGCAGCCGATGGGTTGTCCTGGAGACCCAGTACTTC. Amino acids: CASSRWVVLETQYF.